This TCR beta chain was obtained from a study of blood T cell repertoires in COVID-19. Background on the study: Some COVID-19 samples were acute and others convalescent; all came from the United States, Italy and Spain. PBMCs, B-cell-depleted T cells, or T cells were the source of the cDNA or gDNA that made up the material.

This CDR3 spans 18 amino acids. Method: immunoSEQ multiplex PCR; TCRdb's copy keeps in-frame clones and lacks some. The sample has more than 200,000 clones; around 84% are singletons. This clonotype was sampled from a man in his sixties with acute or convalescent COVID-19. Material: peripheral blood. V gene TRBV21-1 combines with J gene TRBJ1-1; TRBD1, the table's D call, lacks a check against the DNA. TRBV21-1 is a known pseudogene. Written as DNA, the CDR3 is TGTGCCAGCAGCAAAAGTTGGACAGCCCTTTTTCCGAACACTGAAGCTTTCTTT. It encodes CASSKSWTALFPNTEAFF.